This TCR beta chain was captured in a study of cytomegalovirus exposure and HLA in healthy donors. Sequencing used immunoSEQ multiplex PCR; TCRdb keeps in-frame clones, though not all of them. The top ten clones hold 2% to 2.5% of a sample with approximately 120,000 clones, roughly 90% of them seen once. Germline values: CDR1 SGHTA, CDR2 FQGNSA. V lost 5 bases, J lost 8 bases, and 16 bases lay in between. The CDR3 is made up of 15 amino acids. This chain joins TRBV7-2 and TRBJ1-6, with TRBD1 as a possible D gene (6 bases). This receptor was identified in a woman between 18 and 30 years old in good health and CMV-seronegative. What was sequenced was PBMCs. This CDR3 is CASSITGSGDSPLHF. In DNA, the CDR3 is TGTGCCAGCAGCATCACAGGGTCTGGGGATTCACCCCTCCACTTT.